A selection of T cell receptor beta chains follows, all from one sample in a study of shared clonotypes between healthy human individuals. Only in-frame clones appear in the TCRdb table, and some are missing; sequencing was by immunoSEQ multiplex PCR. The sample shows roughly 850,000 clones, around 96% of them seen only once. The sample was naive CD8+ T cells sorted from blood. These receptors were taken from a man aged 25 to 40 in good health. CDR3s include the opening cysteine and the closing phenylalanine or tryptophan. The D gene is left open where the match is weak. The size field is filled for only some rows; it gives once, few, many or a size class.

CDR3 protein | CDR3 DNA | V gene | D gene | clone size | J gene
CASSAGLAGGDTQYF | TGTGCCAGTAGTGCTGGACTAGCGGGAGGAGATACGCAGTATTTT | TRBV19 | TRBD2 | NA | TRBJ2-3
CASNFLPGQAYEQYF | TGTGCCAGCAACTTTCTCCCGGGACAGGCTTACGAGCAGTACTTC | TRBV5-5 | TRBD1 | NA | TRBJ2-7
CASSRLAGAKDTQYF | TGTGCCAGCAGTAGACTAGCGGGAGCGAAAGATACGCAGTATTTT | TRBV7-3 | TRBD2 | NA | TRBJ2-3
CASSERGAPFGELFF | TGTGCCAGCAGCGAACGGGGGGCGCCATTTGGGGAGCTGTTTTTT | TRBV7-9 | NA | NA | TRBJ2-2
CASSRGTGNQPQHF | TGTGCTAGCAGCCGCGGGACAGGAAATCAGCCCCAGCATTTT | TRBV7-7 | TRBD1 | NA | TRBJ1-5
CSVVLAHHNEQFF | TGCAGCGTTGTGCTAGCTCACCACAATGAGCAGTTCTTC | TRBV29-1 | NA | NA | TRBJ2-1
CASMRRSNQPQHF | TGTGCCAGCATGCGCCGTAGCAATCAGCCCCAGCATTTT | TRBV28 | NA | NA | TRBJ1-5
CASSSERGAYEQYF | TGTGCCAGCAGTTCGGAGAGGGGGGCCTACGAGCAGTACTTC | TRBV27 | NA | NA | TRBJ2-7
CASKPSRSVREDEQFF | TGCGCCAGCAAACCCTCCCGCTCGGTCCGGGAGGATGAGCAGTTCTTC | TRBV5-1 | TRBD2 | NA | TRBJ2-1
CASSQARPFGSYEQYF | TGTGCCAGCAGCCAAGCGCGGCCCTTTGGCTCCTACGAGCAGTACTTC | TRBV14 | NA | NA | TRBJ2-7
CASSDRTQTGRIHTGELFF | TGTGCCAGCAGCGACAGGACCCAGACAGGGCGAATACACACCGGGGAGCTGTTTTTT | TRBV9 | TRBD1 | NA | TRBJ2-2
CASSGGQGALETQYF | TGTGCCAGTAGTGGAGGACAGGGGGCTTTGGAGACCCAGTACTTC | TRBV19 | TRBD1 | NA | TRBJ2-5
CSVTPATSGSHSYEQYF | TGCAGCGTGACCCCCGCGACTAGCGGGAGTCACTCCTACGAGCAGTACTTC | TRBV29-1 | TRBD2 | NA | TRBJ2-7
CASSGYEQYF | TGTGCCAGCAGCGGGTACGAGCAGTACTTC | TRBV11-2 | NA | NA | TRBJ2-7
CAWSHTEAFF | TGTGCCTGGTCTCACACTGAAGCTTTCTTT | TRBV30 | NA | NA | TRBJ1-1
CASSSRGYNEQFF | TGTGCCAGCAGCTCCAGGGGATACAATGAGCAGTTCTTC | TRBV6-5 | NA | NA | TRBJ2-1
CAWSVASRGETQYF | TGTGCCTGGAGTGTCGCCTCCCGCGGGGAGACCCAGTACTTC | TRBV30 | NA | NA | TRBJ2-5
CASSSTNLRSYEQYF | TGTGCCAGCAGTTCCACAAATTTACGCTCCTACGAGCAGTACTTC | TRBV27 | NA | NA | TRBJ2-7
CASSLEESTYEQYF | TGTGCCAGCAGCTTAGAGGAGTCTACCTACGAGCAGTACTTC | TRBV11-2 | NA | NA | TRBJ2-7
CASSGVIPRADEKLFF | TGTGCCAGCAGCGGAGTTATCCCCCGGGCGGACGAAAAACTGTTTTTT | TRBV7-9 | NA | NA | TRBJ1-4
CASSLVPAFMADTQYF | TGTGCCAGCAGTTTGGTGCCCGCGTTTATGGCAGATACGCAGTATTTT | TRBV27 | NA | NA | TRBJ2-3
CASSGDTSYEQYF | TGTGCCAGCAGCGGGGACACATCCTACGAGCAGTACTTC | TRBV2 | NA | NA | TRBJ2-7
CASSRASGSYNEQFF | TGTGCCAGTAGCAGGGCTAGCGGGTCCTACAATGAGCAGTTCTTC | TRBV19 | TRBD2 | NA | TRBJ2-1
CASSPWDRPNTEAFF | TGTGCCAGCAGCCCATGGGACAGACCGAACACTGAAGCTTTCTTT | TRBV9 | TRBD1 | NA | TRBJ1-1
CATYSGFYGYTF | TGTGCCACCTACTCGGGGTTCTATGGCTACACCTTC | TRBV27 | NA | NA | TRBJ1-2
CAFVGVLDTQYF | TGTGCCTTCGTGGGGGTTTTGGATACGCAGTATTTT | TRBV30 | NA | NA | TRBJ2-3
CASSYRGGGYGYTF | TGTGCCAGCAGCTACCGAGGGGGCGGGTATGGCTACACCTTC | TRBV5-4 | TRBD1 | once | TRBJ1-2
CATRGDSSYEQYF | TGTGCCACCAGAGGGGACAGCTCCTACGAGCAGTACTTC | TRBV15 | TRBD1 | NA | TRBJ2-7
CASSSETGELFF | TGTGCCAGTAGTTCAGAGACCGGGGAGCTGTTTTTT | TRBV19 | NA | NA | TRBJ2-2
CASSVEGRNADTQYF | TGTGCCAGCAGCGTAGAAGGTAGAAACGCAGATACGCAGTATTTT | TRBV9 | NA | NA | TRBJ2-3
CSVEVRRQGVYEQYF | TGCAGCGTTGAAGTTAGACGGCAGGGGGTTTACGAGCAGTACTTC | TRBV29-1 | TRBD1 | NA | TRBJ2-7
CASSQGQVSNTEAFF | TGCGCCAGCAGCCAGGGACAGGTCTCGAACACTGAAGCTTTCTTT | TRBV5-1 | TRBD1 | NA | TRBJ1-1
CASSGGTSGRDEQFF | TGTGCCAGCAGCGGGGGGACTAGCGGGAGAGATGAGCAGTTCTTC | TRBV9 | TRBD2 | NA | TRBJ2-1
CASRSILLNQPQHF | TGTGCCAGCAGATCGATACTACTTAATCAGCCCCAGCATTTT | TRBV27 | NA | NA | TRBJ1-5
CSVRRQGVENTIYF | TGCAGCGTTCGCAGACAGGGGGTCGAAAACACCATATATTTT | TRBV29-1 | TRBD1 | NA | TRBJ1-3
CGAVTGELFF | TGTGGTGCGGTAACCGGGGAGCTGTTTTTT | TRBV7-9 | NA | NA | TRBJ2-2
CASRENRGLYNEQFF | TGTGCCAGCAGGGAGAACAGGGGGCTCTACAATGAGCAGTTCTTC | TRBV11-2 | TRBD1 | NA | TRBJ2-1